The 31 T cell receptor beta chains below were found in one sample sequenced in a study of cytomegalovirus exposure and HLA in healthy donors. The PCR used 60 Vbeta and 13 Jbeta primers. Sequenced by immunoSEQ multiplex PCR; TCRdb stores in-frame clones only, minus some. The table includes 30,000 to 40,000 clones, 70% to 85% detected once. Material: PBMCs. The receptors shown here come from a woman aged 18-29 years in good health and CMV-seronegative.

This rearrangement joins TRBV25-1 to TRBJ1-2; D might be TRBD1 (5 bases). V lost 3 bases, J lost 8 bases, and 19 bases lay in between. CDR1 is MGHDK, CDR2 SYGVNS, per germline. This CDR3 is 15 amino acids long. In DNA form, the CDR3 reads TGTGCCAGCAGTGACCGGGAGGACAATCGTAAGGGCTACACCTTC. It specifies CASSDREDNRKGYTF.

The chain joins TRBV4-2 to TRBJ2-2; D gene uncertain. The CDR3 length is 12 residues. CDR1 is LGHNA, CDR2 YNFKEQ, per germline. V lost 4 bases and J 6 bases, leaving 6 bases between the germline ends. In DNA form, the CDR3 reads TGTGCCAGCAGCCTTAGTTCCGGGGAGCTGTTTTTT. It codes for CASSLSSGELFF.

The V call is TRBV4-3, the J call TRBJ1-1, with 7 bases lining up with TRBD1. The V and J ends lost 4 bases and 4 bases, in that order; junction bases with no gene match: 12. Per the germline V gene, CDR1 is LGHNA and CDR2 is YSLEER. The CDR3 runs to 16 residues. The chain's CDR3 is CASSRTDRQGSTEAFF. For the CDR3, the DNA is TGCGCCAGCAGCCGCACTGATAGACAGGGTAGCACTGAAGCTTTCTTT.

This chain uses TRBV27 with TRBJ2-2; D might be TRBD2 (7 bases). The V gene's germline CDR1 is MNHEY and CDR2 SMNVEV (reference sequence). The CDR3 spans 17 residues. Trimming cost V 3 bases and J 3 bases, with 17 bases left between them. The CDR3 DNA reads TGTGCCAGCAGTTTCGGGGGGCGGGAGTGGGACACCGGGGAGCTGTTTTTT. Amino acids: CASSFGGREWDTGELFF.

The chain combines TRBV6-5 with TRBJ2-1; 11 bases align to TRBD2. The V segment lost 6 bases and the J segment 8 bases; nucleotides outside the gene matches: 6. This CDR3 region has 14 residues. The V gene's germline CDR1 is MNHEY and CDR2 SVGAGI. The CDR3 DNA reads TGTGCCAGCAGCCCTAGCGGGAGGCTCGATGAGCAGTTCTTC. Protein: CASSPSGRLDEQFF.

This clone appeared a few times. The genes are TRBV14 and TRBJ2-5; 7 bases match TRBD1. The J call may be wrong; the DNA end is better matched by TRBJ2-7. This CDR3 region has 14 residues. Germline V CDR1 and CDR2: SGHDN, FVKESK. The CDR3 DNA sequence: TGTGCCAGCAGCACCCTAGGGGGCGGATACGAGCAGTACTTC. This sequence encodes CASSTLGGGYEQYF.

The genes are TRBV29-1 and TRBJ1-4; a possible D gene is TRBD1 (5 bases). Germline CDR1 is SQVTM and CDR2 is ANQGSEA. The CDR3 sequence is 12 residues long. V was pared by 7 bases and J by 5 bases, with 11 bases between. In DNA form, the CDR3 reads TGCAGCGGGTCAGGGCTAAATGAAAAACTGTTTTTT. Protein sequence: CSGSGLNEKLFF.

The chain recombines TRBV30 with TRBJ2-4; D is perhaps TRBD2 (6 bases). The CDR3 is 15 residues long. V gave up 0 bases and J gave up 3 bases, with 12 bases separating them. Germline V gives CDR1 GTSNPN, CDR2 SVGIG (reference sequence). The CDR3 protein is CAWSVSSAFKNIQYF. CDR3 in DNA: TGTGCCTGGAGTGTATCTAGCGCATTCAAAAACATTCAGTACTTC.

The CDR3 region is CATSDPGTVYNEQFF. The CDR3, as DNA: TGTGCCACCAGCGATCCCGGGACAGTTTACAATGAGCAGTTCTTC. The chain recombines TRBV15 with TRBJ2-1; 7 bases match TRBD1. The CDR3 is made up of 15 amino acids. Losses at the gene ends were 5 bases for V and 4 bases for J; bases not matched to a gene: 8. CDR1 and CDR2 from the germline V gene are LNHNV and YYDKDF (reference sequence).

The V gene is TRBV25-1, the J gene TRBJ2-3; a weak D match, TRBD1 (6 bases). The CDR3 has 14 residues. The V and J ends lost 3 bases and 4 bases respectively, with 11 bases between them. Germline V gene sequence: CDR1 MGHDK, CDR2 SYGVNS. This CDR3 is CASSDLQGPDTQYF. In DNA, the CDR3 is TGTGCCAGCAGTGACTTGCAGGGGCCAGATACGCAGTATTTT.

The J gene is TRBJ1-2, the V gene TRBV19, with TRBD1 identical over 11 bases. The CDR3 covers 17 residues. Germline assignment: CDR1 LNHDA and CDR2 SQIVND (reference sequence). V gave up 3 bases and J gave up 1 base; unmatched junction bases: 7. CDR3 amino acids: CASSIGTGGNGNYGYTF. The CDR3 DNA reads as TGTGCCAGTAGTATCGGGACAGGGGGTAACGGTAACTATGGCTACACCTTC.

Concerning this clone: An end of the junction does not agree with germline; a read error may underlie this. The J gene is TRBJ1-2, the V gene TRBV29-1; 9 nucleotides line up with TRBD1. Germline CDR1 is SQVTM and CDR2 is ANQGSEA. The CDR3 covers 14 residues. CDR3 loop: CSVEDGDRVSGYPF. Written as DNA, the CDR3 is TGCAGCGTTGAAGATGGGGACAGGGTCTCTGGCTACCCCTTC.

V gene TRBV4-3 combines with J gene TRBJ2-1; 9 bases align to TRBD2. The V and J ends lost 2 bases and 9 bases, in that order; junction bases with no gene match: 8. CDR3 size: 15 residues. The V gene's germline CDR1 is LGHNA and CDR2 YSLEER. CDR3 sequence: CASSQRGGLAIEQFF. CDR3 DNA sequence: TGCGCCAGCAGCCAAAGAGGAGGACTAGCGATTGAGCAGTTCTTC.

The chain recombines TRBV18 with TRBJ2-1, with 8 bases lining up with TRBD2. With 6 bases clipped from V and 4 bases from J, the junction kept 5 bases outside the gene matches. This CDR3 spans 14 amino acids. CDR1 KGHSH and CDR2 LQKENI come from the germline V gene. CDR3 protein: CASSLAGIYNEQFF. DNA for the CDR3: TGTGCCAGCTCCTTAGCGGGGATTTACAATGAGCAGTTCTTC.

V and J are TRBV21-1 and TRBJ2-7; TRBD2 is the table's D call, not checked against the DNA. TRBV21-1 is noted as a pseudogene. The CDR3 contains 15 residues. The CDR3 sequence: CASSETREITYEQYF. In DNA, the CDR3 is TGTGCCAGCAGCGAAACTCGGGAGATAACCTACGAGCAGTACTTC.

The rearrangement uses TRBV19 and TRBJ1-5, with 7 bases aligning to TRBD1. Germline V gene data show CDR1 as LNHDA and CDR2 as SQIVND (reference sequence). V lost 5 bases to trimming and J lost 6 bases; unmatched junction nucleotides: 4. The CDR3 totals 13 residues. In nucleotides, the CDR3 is TGTGCCAGTAGTGCAGGGGGAGGTCAGCCCCAGCATTTT. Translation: CASSAGGGQPQHF.

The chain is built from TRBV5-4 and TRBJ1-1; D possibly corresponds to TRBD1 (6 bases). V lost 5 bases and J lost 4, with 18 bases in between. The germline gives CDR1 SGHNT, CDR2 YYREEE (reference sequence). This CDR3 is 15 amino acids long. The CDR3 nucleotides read TGTGCCAGCAGGCTAACAGGGTCTCGGGGCACTGAAGCTTTCTTT. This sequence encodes CASRLTGSRGTEAFF.

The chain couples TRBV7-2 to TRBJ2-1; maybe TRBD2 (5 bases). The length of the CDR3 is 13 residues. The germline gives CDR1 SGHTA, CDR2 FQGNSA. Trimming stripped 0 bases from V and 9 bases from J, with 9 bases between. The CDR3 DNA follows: TGTGCCAGCAGCTTAGCAGCTAGCCGTGAGCAGTTCTTC. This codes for CASSLAASREQFF.

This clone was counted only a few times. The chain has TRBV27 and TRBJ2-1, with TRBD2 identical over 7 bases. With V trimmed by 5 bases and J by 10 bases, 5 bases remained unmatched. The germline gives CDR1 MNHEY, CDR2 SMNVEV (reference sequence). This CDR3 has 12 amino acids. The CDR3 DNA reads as TGTGCCAGCAGTATCCAGGGAGGGGAGCAGTTCTTC. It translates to CASSIQGGEQFF.

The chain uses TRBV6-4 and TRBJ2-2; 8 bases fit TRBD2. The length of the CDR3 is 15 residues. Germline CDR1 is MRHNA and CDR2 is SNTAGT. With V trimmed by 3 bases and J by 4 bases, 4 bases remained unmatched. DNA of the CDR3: TGTGCCAGCAGTGAGGACGGGGGGGGCACCGGGGAGCTGTTTTTT. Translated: CASSEDGGGTGELFF.

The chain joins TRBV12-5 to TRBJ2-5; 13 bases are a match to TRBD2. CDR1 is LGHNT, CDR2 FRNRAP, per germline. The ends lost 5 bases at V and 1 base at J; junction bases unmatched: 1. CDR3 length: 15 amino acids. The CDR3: CASGTSGGGQETQYF. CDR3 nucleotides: TGTGCTAGTGGTACTAGCGGGGGGGGCCAAGAGACCCAGTACTTC.

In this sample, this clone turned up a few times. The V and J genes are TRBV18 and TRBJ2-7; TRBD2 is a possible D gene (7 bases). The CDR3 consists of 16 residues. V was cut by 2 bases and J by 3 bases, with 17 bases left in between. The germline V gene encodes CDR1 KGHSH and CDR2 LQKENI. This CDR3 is CASSPRGGFVDYEQYF. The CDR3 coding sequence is TGTGCCAGCTCACCAAGGGGGGGATTCGTGGACTACGAGCAGTACTTC.

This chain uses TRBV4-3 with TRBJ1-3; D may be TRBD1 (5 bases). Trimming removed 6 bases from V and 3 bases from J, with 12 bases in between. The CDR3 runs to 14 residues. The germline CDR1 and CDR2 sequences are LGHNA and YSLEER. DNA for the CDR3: TGCGCCAGCAGACCTACAGGCCTTGGAAACACCATATATTTT. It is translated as CASRPTGLGNTIYF.

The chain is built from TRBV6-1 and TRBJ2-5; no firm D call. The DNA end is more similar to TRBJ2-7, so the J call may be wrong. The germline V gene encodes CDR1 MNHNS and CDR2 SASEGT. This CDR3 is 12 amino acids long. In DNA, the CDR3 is TGTGCCAGCAGTTGGGACTCCTACGAGCAGTACTTC. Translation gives CASSWDSYEQYF.

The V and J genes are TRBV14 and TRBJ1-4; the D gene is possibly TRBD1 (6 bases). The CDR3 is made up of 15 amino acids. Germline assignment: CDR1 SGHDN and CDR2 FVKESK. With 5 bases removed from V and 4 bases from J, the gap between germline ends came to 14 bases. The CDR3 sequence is CASSIRTDHNEKLFF. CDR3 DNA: TGTGCCAGCAGCATCCGGACAGATCATAATGAAAAACTGTTTTTT.

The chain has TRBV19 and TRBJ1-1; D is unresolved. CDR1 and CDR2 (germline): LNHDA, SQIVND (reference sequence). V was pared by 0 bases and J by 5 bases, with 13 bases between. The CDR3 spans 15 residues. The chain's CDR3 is CASSIDLRGWTEAFF. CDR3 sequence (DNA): TGTGCCAGTAGTATAGATTTACGGGGATGGACTGAAGCTTTCTTT.

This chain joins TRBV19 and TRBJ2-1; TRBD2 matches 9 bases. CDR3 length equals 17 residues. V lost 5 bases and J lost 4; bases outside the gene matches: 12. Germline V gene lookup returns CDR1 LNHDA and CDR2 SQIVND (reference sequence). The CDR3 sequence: CASSPTLSGSAYNEQFF. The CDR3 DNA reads TGTGCCAGTAGTCCGACCCTTAGCGGGAGTGCGTACAATGAGCAGTTCTTC.

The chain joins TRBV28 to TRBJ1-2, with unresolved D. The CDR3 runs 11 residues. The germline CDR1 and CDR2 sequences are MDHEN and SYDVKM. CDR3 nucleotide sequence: TGTGCAAGCGGAGTGGGCTATGGCTACACCTTC. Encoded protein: CASGVGYGYTF.

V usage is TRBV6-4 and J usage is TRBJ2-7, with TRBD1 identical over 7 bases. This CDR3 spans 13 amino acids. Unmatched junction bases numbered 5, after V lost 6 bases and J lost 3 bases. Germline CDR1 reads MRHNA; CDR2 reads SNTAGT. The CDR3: CASSDSGGYEQYF. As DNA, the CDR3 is TGTGCCAGCAGCGATTCAGGGGGCTACGAGCAGTACTTC.

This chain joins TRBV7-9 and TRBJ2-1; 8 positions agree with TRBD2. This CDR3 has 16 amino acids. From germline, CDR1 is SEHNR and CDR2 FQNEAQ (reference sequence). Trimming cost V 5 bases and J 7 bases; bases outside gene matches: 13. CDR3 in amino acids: CASSAYDERGRNEQFF. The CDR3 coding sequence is TGTGCCAGCAGCGCTTACGACGAGCGGGGGAGGAATGAGCAGTTCTTC.

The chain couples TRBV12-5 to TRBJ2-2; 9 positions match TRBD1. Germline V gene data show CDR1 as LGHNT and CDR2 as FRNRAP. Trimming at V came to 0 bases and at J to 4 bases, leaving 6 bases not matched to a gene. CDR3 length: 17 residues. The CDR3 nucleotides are TGTGCTAGTGGTTTGGTACTAACAGGGGGCAGCACCGGGGAGCTGTTTTTT. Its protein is CASGLVLTGGSTGELFF.